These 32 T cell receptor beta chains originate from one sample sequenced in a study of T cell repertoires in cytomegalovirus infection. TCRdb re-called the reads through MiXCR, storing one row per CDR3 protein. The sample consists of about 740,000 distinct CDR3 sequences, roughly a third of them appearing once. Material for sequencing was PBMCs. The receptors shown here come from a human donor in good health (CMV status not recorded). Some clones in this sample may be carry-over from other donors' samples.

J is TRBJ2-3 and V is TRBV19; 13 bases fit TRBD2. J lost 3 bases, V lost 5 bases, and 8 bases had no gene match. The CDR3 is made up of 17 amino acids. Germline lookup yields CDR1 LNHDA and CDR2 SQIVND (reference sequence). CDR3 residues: CASSLRLAGGLTDTQYF. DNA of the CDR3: TGTGCCAGTAGTCTCCGACTAGCGGGAGGCTTGACAGATACGCAGTATTTT.

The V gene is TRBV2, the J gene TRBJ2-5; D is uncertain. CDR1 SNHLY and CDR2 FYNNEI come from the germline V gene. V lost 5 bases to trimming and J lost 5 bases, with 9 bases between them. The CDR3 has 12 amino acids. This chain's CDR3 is CASSKGWETQYF. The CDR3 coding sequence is TGTGCCAGCAGTAAGGGATGGGAGACCCAGTACTTC.

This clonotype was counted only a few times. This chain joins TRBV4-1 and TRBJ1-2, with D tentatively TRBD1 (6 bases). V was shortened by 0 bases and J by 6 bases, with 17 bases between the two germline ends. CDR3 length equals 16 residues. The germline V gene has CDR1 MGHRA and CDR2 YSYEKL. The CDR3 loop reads CASSQDPQGHLDGYTF. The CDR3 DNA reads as TGCGCCAGCAGCCAAGATCCGCAGGGGCACTTAGATGGCTACACCTTC.

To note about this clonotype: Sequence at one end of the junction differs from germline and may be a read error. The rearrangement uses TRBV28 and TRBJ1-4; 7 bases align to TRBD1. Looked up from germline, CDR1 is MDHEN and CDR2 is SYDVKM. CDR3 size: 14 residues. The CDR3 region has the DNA TGTGCCAGCAGTTCCGGGACAGTTAATGAACAACTGTTTTTT. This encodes CASSSGTVNEQLFF.

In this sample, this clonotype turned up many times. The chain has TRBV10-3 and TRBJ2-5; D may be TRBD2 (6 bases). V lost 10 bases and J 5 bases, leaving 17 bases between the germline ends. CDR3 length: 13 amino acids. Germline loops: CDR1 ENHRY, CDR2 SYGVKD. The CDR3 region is CASQGGILETQYF. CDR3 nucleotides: TGTGCCAGTCAGGGCGGGATTTTGGAGACCCAGTACTTC.

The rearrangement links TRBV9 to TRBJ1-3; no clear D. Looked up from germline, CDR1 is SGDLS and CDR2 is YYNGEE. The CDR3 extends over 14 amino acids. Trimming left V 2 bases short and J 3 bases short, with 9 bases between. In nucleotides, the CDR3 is TGTGCCAGCAGCGTGGAGGGCGTTGGAAACACCATATATTTT. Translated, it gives CASSVEGVGNTIYF.

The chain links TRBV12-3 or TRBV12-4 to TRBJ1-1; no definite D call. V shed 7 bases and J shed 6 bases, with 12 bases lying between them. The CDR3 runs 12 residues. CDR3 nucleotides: TGTGCCAGCACGGTTTATCGGGCTGAAGCTTTCTTT. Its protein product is CASTVYRAEAFF.

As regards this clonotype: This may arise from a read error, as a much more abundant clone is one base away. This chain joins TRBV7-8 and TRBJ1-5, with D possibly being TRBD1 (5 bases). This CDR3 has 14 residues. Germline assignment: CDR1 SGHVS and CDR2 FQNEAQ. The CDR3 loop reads CANSFGGVNQPQHF. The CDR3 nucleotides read TGTGCCAACAGCTTTGGAGGGGTCAATCAGCCCCAGCATTTT.

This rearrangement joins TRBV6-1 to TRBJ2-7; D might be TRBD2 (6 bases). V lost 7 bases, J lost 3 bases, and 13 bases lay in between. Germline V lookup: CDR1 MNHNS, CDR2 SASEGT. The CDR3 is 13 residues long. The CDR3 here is CASTTEEGYEQYF. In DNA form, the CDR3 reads TGTGCCAGCACGACAGAGGAGGGCTACGAGCAGTACTTC.

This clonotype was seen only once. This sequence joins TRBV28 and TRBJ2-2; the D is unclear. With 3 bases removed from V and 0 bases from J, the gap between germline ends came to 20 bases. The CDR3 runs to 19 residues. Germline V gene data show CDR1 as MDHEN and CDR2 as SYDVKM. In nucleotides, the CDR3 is TGTGCCAGCAGTTTCTATAAGAGCATAGTGCCAGCGAACACCGGGGAGCTGTTTTTT. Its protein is CASSFYKSIVPANTGELFF.

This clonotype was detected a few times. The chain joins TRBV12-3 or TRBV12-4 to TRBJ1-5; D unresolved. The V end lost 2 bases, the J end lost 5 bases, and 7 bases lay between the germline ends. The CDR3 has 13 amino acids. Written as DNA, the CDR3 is TGTGCCAGCAGTTTATCCGCTGATCAGCCCCAGCATTTT. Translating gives CASSLSADQPQHF.

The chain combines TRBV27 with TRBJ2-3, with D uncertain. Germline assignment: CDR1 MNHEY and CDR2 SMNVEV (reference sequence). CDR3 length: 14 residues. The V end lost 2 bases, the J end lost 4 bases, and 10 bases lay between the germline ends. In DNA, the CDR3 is TGTGCCAGCAGTTTAACCCCCCTCCCAGATACGCAGTATTTT. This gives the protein CASSLTPLPDTQYF.

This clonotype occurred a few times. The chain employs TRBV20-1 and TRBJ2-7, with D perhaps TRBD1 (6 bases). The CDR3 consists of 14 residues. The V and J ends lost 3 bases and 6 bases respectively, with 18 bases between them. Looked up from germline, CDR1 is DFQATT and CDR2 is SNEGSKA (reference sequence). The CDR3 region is CSASLGQISAEQYF. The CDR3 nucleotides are TGCAGTGCTAGTTTAGGACAGATTTCTGCCGAGCAGTACTTC.

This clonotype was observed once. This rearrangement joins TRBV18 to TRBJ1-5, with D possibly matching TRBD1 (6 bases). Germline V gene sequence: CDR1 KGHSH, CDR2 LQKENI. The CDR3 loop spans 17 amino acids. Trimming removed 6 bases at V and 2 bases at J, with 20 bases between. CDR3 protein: CASSPSSTGIGNQPQHF. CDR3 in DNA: TGTGCCAGCTCTCCCTCCTCTACAGGGATCGGCAATCAGCCCCAGCATTTT.

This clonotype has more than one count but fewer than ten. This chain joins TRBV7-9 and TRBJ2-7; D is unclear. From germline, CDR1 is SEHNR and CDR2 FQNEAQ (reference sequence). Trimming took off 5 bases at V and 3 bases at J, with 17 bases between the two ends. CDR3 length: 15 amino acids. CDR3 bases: TGTGCCAGCAGCCCAGGTCACAGCACCTTCTACGAGCAGTACTTC. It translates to CASSPGHSTFYEQYF.

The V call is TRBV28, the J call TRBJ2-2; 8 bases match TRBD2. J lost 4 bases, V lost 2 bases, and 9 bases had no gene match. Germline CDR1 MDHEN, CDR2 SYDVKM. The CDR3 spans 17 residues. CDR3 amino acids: CASSLRFGLAITGELFF. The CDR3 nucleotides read TGTGCCAGCAGTTTAAGGTTCGGACTAGCTATCACCGGGGAGCTGTTTTTT.

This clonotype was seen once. The CDR3 sequence: CASSHQGFGQYF. The CDR3, as DNA: TGTGCCAGCAGCCACCAGGGGTTCGGGCAGTACTTC. The chain joins TRBV7-6 to TRBJ2-7; a weak D match, TRBD1 (6 bases). This CDR3 contains 12 residues. With 5 bases removed from V and 9 bases from J, the gap between germline ends came to 14 bases. Germline lookup yields CDR1 SGHVS and CDR2 FNYEAQ.

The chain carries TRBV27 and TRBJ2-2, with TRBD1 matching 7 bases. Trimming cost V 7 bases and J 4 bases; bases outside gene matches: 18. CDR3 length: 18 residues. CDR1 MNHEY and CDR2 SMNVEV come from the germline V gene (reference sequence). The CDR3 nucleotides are TGTGCCAGCAAAGATTCCCGGGGACAGTCCAAGACCACCGGGGAGCTGTTTTTT. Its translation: CASKDSRGQSKTTGELFF.

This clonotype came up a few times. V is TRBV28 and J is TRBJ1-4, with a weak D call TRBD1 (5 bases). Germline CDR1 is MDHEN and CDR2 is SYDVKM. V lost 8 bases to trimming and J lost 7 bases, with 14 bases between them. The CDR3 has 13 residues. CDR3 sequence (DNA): TGTGCCAGCGCGGGAGGGGTAGGTGAAAAACTGTTTTTT. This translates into CASAGGVGEKLFF. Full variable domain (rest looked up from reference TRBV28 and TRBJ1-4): DVKVTQSSRYLVKRTGEKVFLECVQDMDHENMFWYRQDPGLGLRLIYFSYDVKMKEKGDIPEGYSVSREKKERFSLILESASTNQTSMYLCASAGGVGEKLFFGSGTQLSVL.

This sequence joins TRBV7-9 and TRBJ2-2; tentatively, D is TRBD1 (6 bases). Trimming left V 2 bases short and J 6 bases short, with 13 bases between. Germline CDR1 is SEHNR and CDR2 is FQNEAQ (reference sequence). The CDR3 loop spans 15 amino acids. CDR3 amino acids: CASSLLTGTAGELFF. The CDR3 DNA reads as TGTGCCAGCAGCTTATTGACAGGAACGGCCGGGGAGCTGTTTTTT. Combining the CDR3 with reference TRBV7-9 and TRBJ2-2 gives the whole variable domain DTGVSQNPRHKITKRGQNVTFRCDPISEHNRLYWYRQTLGQGPEFLTYFQNEAQLEKSRLLSDRFSAERPKGSFSTLEIQRTEQGDSAMYLCASSLLTGTAGELFFGEGSRLTVL.

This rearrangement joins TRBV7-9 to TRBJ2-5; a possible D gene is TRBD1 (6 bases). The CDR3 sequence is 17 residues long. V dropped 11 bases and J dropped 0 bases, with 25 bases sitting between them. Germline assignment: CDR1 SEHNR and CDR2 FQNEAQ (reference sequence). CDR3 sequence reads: CASHRGTGPRYQETQYF. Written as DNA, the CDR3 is TGTGCCTCACATAGGGGGACCGGACCCCGCTACCAAGAGACCCAGTACTTC.

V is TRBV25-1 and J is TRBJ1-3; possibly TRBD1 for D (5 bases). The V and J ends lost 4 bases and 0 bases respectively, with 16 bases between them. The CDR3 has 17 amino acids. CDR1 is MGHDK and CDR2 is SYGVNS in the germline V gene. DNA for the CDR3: TGTGCCAGCAGTGGGCCACCGGGGGACCACTCTGGAAACACCATATATTTT. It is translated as CASSGPPGDHSGNTIYF.

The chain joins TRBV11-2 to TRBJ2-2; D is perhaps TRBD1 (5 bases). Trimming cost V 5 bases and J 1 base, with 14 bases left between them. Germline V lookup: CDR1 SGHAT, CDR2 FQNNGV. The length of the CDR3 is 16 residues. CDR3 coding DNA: TGTGCCAGCAGCCCGCAAAGGACATTGAACACCGGGGAGCTGTTTTTT. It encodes CASSPQRTLNTGELFF.

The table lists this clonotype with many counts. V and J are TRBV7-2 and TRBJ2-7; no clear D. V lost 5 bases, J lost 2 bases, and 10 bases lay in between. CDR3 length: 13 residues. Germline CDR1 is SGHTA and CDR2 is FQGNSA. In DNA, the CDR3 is TGTGCCAGCAGCCCTTCCCGCCCCTACGAGCAGTACTTC. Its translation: CASSPSRPYEQYF.

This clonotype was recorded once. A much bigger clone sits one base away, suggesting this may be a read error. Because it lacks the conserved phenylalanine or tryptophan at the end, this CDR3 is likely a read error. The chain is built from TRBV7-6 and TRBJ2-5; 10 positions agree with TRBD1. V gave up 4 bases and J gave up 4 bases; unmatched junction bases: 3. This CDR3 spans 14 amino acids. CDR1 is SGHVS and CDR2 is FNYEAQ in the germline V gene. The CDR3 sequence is CASSSRQGAETQYS. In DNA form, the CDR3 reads TGTGCCAGCAGCTCACGACAGGGGGCAGAGACCCAGTACTCC.

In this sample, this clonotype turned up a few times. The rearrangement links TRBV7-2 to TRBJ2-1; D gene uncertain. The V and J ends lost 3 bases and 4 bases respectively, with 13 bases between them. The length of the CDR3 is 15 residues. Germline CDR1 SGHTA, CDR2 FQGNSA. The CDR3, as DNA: TGTGCCAGCAGCTTGTCGGCAGGAATTTACAATGAGCAGTTCTTC. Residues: CASSLSAGIYNEQFF.

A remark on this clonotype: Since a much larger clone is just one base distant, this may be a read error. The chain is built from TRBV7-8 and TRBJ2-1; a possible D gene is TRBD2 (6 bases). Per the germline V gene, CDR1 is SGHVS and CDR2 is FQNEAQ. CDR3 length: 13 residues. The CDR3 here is CSSRWDSFNEQFF. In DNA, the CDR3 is TGTTCCAGCAGGTGGGACTCCTTCAATGAGCAGTTCTTC.

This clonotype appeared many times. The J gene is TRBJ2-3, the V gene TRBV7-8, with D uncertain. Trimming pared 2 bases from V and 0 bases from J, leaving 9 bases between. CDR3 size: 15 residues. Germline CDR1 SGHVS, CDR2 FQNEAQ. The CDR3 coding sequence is TGTGCCAGCAGCTTAAGAGAAGCCAGCACAGATACGCAGTATTTT. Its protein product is CASSLREASTDTQYF.

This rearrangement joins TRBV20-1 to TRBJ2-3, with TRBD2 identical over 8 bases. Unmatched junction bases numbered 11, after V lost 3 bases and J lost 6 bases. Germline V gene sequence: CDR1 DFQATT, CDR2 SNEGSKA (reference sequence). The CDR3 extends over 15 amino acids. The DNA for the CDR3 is TGCAGTGCTAGTACGGCTGGACTAGCTTGGGATACGCAGTATTTT. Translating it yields CSASTAGLAWDTQYF.

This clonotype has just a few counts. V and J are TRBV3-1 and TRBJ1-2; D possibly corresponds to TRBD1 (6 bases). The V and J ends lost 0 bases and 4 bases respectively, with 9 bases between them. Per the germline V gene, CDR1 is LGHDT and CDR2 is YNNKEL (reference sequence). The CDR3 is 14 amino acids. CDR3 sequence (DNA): TGTGCCAGCAGCCAAGAAACAGGGATCTATGGCTACACCTTC. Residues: CASSQETGIYGYTF.

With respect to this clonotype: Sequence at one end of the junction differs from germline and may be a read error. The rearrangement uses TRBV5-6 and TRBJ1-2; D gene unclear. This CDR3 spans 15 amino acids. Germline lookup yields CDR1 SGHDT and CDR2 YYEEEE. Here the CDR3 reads CASSLSGTLNYGCTF. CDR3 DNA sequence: TGTGCCAGCAGCTTGTCGGGCACATTAAACTATGGCTGCACCTTC.

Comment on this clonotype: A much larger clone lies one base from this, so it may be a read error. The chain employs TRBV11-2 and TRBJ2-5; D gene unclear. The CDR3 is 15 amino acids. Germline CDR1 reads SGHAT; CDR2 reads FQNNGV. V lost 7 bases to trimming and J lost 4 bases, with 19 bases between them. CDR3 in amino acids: CASTIRGAARETQYF. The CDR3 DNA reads TGTGCCAGCACCATCCGTGGTGCAGCGAGAGAGACCCAGTACTTC.